Each of the 10 T cell receptor beta chains below was sequenced from the same sample in a study of cytomegalovirus exposure and HLA in healthy donors. With 60 Vbeta and 13 Jbeta primers, the PCR was carried out. Measured with immunoSEQ multiplex PCR; TCRdb has only the in-frame clones, and not every one. The data contain some 100,000 clones, approximately 77% of them singletons. Sequenced: PBMCs. The receptor source for this set is a male donor in good health and CMV-seropositive.

The chain couples TRBV4-2 to TRBJ2-1; 10 bases map to TRBD2. This CDR3 has 17 amino acids. Losses at the gene ends were 4 bases for V and 8 bases for J; bases not matched to a gene: 14. Germline-derived CDR1 and CDR2 are LGHNA and YNFKEQ. In nucleotides, the CDR3 is TGTGCCAGCAGCCGCCAAACTAGCGGGGAGATTTCGGATGAGCAGTTCTTC. Residues: CASSRQTSGEISDEQFF.

The chain combines TRBV10-1 with TRBJ2-1; D is perhaps TRBD2 (6 bases). V lost 3 bases and J 8 bases, leaving 14 bases between the germline ends. CDR1 and CDR2 from the germline V gene are WNHNN and SYGVQD (reference sequence). CDR3 size: 14 residues. This CDR3 is CASSDGGADDEQFF. For the CDR3, the DNA is TGCGCCAGCAGTGATGGAGGGGCAGACGATGAGCAGTTCTTC.

This clone was detected only once. The chain uses TRBV4-2 and TRBJ2-7; D call uncertain. The CDR3 runs 13 residues. Between the trimmed V and J ends, which lost 0 bases and 4 bases, there was a span of 7 bases. Germline values: CDR1 LGHNA, CDR2 YNFKEQ. The CDR3 sequence: CASSQEAGYEQYF. DNA of the CDR3: TGTGCCAGCAGCCAAGAAGCCGGGTACGAGCAGTACTTC.

V and J are TRBV30 and TRBJ2-7; TRBD2 matches at 12 bases. Germline assignment: CDR1 GTSNPN and CDR2 SVGIG (reference sequence). The CDR3 is made up of 14 amino acids. V was clipped by 0 bases and J by 6 bases; unmatched bases: 3. CDR3 coding DNA: TGTGCCTGGAGTGTACTAGCGGGGGGCGGCGAGCAGTACTTC. Its translation: CAWSVLAGGGEQYF.

The chain has TRBV27 and TRBJ1-2, with D possibly matching TRBD1 (5 bases). Trimming cost V 0 bases and J 8 bases, with 13 bases left between them. This CDR3 is 14 amino acids long. Germline values: CDR1 MNHEY, CDR2 SMNVEV (reference sequence). CDR3 residues: CASSLSGGERGYTF. The CDR3 DNA follows: TGTGCCAGCAGTTTATCGGGGGGAGAGAGGGGCTACACCTTC.

This clone has only a few counts. The chain combines TRBV19 with TRBJ1-1; D may be TRBD1 (6 bases). Germline loops: CDR1 LNHDA, CDR2 SQIVND (reference sequence). The CDR3 length is 17 residues. The germline V and J ends were trimmed by 5 bases and 1 base, with 20 bases remaining between them. The CDR3 region is CASSVGWTARPNTEAFF. As DNA, the CDR3 is TGTGCCAGTAGTGTTGGATGGACAGCCCGACCGAACACTGAAGCTTTCTTT.

The rearrangement uses TRBV28 and TRBJ2-5, with 10 bases fitting TRBD2. Trimming took 2 bases from V and 5 from J; bases not matched to a gene: 11. CDR1 and CDR2 (germline): MDHEN, SYDVKM. CDR3 length: 17 residues. The CDR3: CASSLKFPRTSGETQYF. The CDR3 nucleotides read TGTGCCAGCAGTTTAAAGTTCCCCAGGACTAGCGGTGAGACCCAGTACTTC.

The chain combines TRBV9 with TRBJ1-4; D uncertain. Germline values: CDR1 SGDLS, CDR2 YYNGEE. The CDR3 runs to 14 residues. Trimming removed 3 bases at V and 0 bases at J, with 6 bases between. CDR3 in amino acids: CASSAAATNEKLFF. As DNA, the CDR3 is TGTGCCAGCAGCGCGGCGGCAACTAATGAAAAACTGTTTTTT.

This chain connects TRBV9 to TRBJ1-3; no firm D call. This CDR3 comprises 14 residues. The ends were cut back, 5 bases at V and 5 bases at J, with 14 bases in the middle. Germline CDR1 SGDLS, CDR2 YYNGEE. The CDR3 region is CASSADISRNTIYF. In DNA, the CDR3 is TGTGCCAGCAGTGCTGACATTTCCAGAAACACCATATATTTT. Using reference TRBV9 and TRBJ1-3 for the parts outside the CDR3, the full variable domain is DSGVTQTPKHLITATGQRVTLRCSPRSGDLSVYWYQQSLDQGLQFLIQYYNGEERAKGNILERFSAQQFPDLHSELNLSSLELGDSALYFCASSADISRNTIYFGEGSWLTVV.

The J gene is TRBJ2-1, the V gene TRBV7-3; weak D call: TRBD2 (6 bases). The CDR3 runs 15 residues. The germline CDR1 and CDR2 sequences are SGHTA and FQGTGA. V gave up 4 bases and J gave up 6 bases, with 16 bases separating them. The CDR3 DNA sequence: TGTGCCAGCAGCTCGTCCCGGGACTTTTTCAATGAGCAGTTCTTC. It yields the protein CASSSSRDFFNEQFF.